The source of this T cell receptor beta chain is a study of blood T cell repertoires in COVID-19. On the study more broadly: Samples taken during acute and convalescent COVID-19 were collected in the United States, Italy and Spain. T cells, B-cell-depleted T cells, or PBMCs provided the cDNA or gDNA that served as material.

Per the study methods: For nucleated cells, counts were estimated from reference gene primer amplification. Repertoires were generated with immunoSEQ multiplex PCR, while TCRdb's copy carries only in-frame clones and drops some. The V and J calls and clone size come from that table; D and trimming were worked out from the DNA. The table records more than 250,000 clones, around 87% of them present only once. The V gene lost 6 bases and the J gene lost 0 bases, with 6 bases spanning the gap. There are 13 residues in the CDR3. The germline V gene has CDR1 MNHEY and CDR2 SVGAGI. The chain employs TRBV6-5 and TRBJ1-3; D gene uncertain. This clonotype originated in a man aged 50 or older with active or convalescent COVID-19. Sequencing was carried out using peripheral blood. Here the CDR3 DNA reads TGTGCCAGCAGGCCGAGCTCTGGAAACACCATATATTTT. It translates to CASRPSSGNTIYF.